This paragraph covers one T cell receptor beta chain sequence. Antigen specificity is unknown. CDR1 is LGHNA, CDR2 YSLEER, per germline. Between the trimmed V and J ends, which lost 0 bases and 7 bases, there was a span of 13 bases. This CDR3 spans 15 amino acids. This entry is derived from a study of OX40 agonist ivuxolimab in advanced cancers. The wider study: One hepatocellular carcinoma and a couple of cutaneous melanoma patients partially responded. General study findings and limits: Clonal expansion from baseline to week 6 occurred in both CD4+ and CD8+ T cells. Determination of antigen specificity was not performed for the expanded peripheral T cells.

TCRdb's copy holds only in-frame clones and misses some; the assay was immunoSEQ multiplex PCR. The sample carries roughly 110,000 clones, about 91% recorded once. The starting material was CD4+ or CD8+ T cells sorted from blood, obtained in a trial of the OX40 agonist ivuxolimab. The sequence came from an adult with an advanced solid tumor such as melanoma, head and neck, liver or kidney cancer. The V gene is TRBV4-3, the J gene TRBJ1-5, with D possibly TRBD1 on 5 matching bases. CDR3 in amino acids: CASSQDRSRDQPQHF. CDR3 sequence (DNA): TGCGCCAGCAGCCAAGACCGTAGCCGGGACCAGCCCCAGCATTTT.